The source of this T cell receptor beta chain is a study of CXCR3-negative and CXCR3-positive naive CD8 T cells. This CDR3 spans 15 amino acids. Study results and caveats: High diversity, comparable across both naive subsets, contrasted with much lower diversity in memory CD8+ cells. CXCR3-positive naive cells carried more hydrophobic TRB CDR3s than CXCR3-negative ones. Most assays used freshly isolated PBMCs, as cryopreservation partially reduced CXCR3.

TRB cDNA libraries were made by UMI-labeled 5' RACE. Using the 5' RACE reads, TCRdb records one entry per CDR3 protein without DNA. This sample's table reports 6,000 to 7,000 distinct CDR3 sequences. As regards this clonotype: The antigen is unknown.

Sequenced sample: naive CXCR3+ CD8+ T cells from blood. The subset is: CD45RO-CCR7+CD27+CD95- naive CD8+ T cells expressing CXCR3 (TNR3+). The TCR comes from a human donor in good health. Some clones in this sample may be carry-over from other donors' samples. The genes are TRBV21-1 and TRBJ1-1; TCRdb selects TRBD1, and the lack of DNA leaves this call unchecked. TRBV21-1 is termed a pseudogene. CDR3 loop: CASSNNRVSDTEAFF.